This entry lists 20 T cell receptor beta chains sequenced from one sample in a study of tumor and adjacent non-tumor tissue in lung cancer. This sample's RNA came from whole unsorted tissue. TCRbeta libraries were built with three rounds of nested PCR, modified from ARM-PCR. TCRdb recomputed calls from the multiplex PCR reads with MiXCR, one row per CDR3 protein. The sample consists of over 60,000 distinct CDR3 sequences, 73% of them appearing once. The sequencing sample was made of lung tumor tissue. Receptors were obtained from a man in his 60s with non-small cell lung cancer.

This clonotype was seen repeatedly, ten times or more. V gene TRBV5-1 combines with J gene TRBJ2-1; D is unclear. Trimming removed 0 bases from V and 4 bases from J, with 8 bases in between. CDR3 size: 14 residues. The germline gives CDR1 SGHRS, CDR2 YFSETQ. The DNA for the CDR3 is TGCGCCAGCAGCTTGGCCGGATCGTACAATGAGCAGTTCTTC. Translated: CASSLAGSYNEQFF.

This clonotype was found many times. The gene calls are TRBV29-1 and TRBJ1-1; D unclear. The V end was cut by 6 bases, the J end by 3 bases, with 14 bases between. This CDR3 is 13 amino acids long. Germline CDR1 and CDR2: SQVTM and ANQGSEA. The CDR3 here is CSVYTTTHTEAFF. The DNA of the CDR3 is TGCAGCGTCTACACAACCACCCACACTGAAGCTTTCTTT.

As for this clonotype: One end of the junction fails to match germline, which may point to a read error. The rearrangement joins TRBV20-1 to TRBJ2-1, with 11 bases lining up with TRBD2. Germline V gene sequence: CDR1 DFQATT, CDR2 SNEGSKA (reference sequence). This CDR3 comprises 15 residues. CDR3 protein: CSASTVAGGHHEQFF. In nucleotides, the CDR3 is TGTAGTGCCAGCACTGTAGCGGGAGGGCACCATGAACAGTTCTTC.

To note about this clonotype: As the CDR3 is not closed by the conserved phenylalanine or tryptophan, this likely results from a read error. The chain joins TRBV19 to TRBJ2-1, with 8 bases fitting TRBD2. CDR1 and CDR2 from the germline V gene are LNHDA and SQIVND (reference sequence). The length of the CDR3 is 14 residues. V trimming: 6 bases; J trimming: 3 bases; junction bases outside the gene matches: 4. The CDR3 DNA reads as TGTGCCAGTAGAGGGCGGGAGGTCTACAATGAGCAGTTCTTA. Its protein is CASRGREVYNEQFL.

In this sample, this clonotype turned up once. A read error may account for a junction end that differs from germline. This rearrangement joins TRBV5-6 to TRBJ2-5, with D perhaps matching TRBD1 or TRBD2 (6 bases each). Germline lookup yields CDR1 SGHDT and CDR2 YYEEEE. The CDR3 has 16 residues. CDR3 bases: TGTACCAGCAGCTTGGGGGGTACACACAGGGTGCGGGCCCAGTACTTC. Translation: CTSSLGGTHRVRAQYF.

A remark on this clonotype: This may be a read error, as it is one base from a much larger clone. The CDR3 region is CASSRTGRNEKLFF. The CDR3 DNA sequence: TGTGCCAGCAGTAGGACCGGGAGGAATGAAAAACTGTTTTTT. The chain uses TRBV28 and TRBJ1-4; no clear D gene. V was clipped by 5 bases and J by 5 bases, with 12 bases between them. This CDR3 is 14 amino acids long. Germline CDR1 and CDR2: MDHEN and SYDVKM.

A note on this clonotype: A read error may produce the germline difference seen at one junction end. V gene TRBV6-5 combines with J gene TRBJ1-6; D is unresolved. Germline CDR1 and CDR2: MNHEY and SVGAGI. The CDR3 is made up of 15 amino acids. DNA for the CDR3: TGTGACAGCAGCTACCTTGGGCCTGGGAATTCACCCCTCCACTTT. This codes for CDSSYLGPGNSPLHF.

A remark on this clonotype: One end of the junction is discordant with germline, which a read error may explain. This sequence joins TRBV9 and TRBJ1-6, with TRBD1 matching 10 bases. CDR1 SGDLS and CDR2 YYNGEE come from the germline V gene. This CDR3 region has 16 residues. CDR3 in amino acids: CANSVATGTGVSPLHF. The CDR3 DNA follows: TGTGCCAACAGCGTAGCTACCGGGACAGGGGTTTCACCCCTCCACTTT.

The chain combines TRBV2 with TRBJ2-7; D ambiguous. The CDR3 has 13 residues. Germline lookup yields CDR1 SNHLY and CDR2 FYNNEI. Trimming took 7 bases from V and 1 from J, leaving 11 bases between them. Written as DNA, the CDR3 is TGTGCCAGCACTGGAGTGGGTTCCTACGAGCAGTACTTC. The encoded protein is CASTGVGSYEQYF.

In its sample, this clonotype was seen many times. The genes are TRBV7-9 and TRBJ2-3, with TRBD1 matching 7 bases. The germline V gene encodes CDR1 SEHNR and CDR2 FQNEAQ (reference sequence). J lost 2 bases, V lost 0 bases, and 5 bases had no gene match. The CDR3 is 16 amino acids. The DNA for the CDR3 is TGTGCCAGCAGCTTAGCGATGACAGGGTACACAGATACGCAGTATTTT. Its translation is CASSLAMTGYTDTQYF.

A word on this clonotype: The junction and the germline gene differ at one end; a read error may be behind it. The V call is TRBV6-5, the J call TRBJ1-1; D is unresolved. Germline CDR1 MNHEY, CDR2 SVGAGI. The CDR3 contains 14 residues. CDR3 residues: CSSSYLQTNTEAFF. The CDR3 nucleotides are TGTTCCAGCAGTTACTTACAGACGAACACTGAAGCTTTCTTT.

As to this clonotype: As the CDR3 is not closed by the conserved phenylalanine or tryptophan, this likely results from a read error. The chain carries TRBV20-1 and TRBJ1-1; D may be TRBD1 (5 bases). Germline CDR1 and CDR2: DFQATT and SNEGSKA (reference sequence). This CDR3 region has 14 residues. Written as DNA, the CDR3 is TGCAATGCTAAGTACGGGGGAGGGGTAGGTGAAGCTTTCCTT. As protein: CNAKYGGGVGEAFL.

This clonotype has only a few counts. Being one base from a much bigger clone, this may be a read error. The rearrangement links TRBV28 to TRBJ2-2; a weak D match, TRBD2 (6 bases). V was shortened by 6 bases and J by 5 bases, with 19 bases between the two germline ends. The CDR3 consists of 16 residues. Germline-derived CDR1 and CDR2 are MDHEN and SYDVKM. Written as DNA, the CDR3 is TGTGCCAGCAGCAGGATAAACGGGAGCGGAACCGGGGAGCTGTTTTTT. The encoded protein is CASSRINGSGTGELFF.

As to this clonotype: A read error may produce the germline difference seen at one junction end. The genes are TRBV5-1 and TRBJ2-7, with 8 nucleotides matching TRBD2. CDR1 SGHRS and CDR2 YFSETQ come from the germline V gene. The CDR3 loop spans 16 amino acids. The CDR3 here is CANSSGPGLGANEQYF. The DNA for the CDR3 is TGCGCCAACAGCTCAGGCCCGGGACTAGGGGCCAACGAGCAGTACTTC.

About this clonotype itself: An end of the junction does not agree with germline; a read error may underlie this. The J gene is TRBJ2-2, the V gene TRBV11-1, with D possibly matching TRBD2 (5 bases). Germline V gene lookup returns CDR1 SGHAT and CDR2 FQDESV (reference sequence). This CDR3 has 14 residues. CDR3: CAMSYTSGTGELFF. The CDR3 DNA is TGTGCCATGAGCTATACTAGTGGCACCGGGGAGTTGTTTTTT. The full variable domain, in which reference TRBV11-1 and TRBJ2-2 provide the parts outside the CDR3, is EAEVAQSPRYKITEKSQAVAFWCDPISGHATLYWYRQILGQGPELLVQFQDESVVDDSQLPKDRFSAERLKGVDSTLKIQPAELGDSAMYLCAMSYTSGTGELFFGEGSRLTVL.

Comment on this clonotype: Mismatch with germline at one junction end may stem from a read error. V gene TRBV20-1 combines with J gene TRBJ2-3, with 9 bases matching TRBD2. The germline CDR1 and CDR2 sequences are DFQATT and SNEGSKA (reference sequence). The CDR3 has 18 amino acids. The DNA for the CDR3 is TGCAGTGCTAGCTCGGCGGGAGGGGTACAAAGAAGCACAGATACCCAGTGTTTT. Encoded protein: CSASSAGGVQRSTDTQCF.

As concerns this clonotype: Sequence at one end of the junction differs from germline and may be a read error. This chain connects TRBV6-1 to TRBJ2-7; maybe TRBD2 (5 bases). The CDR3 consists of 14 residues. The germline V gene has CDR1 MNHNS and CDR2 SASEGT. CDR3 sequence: CGSSDASAPTRGHF. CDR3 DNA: TGTGGCAGCAGTGACGCAAGTGCACCTACCCGCGGGCACTTC.

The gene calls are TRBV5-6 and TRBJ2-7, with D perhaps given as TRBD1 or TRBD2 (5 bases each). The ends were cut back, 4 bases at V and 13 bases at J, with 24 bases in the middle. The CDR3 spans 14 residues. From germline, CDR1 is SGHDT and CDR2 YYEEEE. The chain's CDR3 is CASSRGPINYGQYF. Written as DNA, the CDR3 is TGTGCCAGCAGCCGGGGCCCCATCAACTACGGGCAATACTTC.

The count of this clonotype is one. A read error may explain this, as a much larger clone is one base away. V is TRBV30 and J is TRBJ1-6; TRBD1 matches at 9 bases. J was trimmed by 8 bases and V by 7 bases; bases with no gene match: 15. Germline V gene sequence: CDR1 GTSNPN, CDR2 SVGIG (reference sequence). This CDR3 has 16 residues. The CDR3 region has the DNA TGTGCCTTACTATTCCGCCCGGGACAGGGTTATTCACCCCTCCACTTT. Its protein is CALLFRPGQGYSPLHF.

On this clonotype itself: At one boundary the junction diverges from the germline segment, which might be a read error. In nucleotides, the CDR3 is TGTGCCAGCAGTGGGACTAGCCTTAACGAGCAGTATTTC. It yields the protein CASSGTSLNEQYF. V is TRBV6-1 and J is TRBJ2-7, with 8 bases fitting TRBD2. The CDR3 consists of 13 residues. Germline V CDR1 and CDR2: MNHNS, SASEGT.